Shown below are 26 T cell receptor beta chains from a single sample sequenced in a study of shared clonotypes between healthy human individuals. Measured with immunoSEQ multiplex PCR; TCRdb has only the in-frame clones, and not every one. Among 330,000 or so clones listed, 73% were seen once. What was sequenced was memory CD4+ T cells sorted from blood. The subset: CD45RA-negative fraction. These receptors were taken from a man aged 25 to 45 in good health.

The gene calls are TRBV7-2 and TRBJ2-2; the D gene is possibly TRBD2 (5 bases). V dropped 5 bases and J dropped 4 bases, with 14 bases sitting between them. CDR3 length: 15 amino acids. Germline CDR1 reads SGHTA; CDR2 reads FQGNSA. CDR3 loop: CASSHRDGVTGELFF. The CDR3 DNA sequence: TGTGCCAGCAGCCACCGGGATGGGGTCACCGGGGAGCTGTTTTTT. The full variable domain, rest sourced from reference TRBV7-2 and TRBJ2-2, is GAGVSQSPSNKVTEKGKDVELRCDPISGHTALYWYRQSLGQGLEFLIYFQGNSAPDKSGLPSDRFSAERTGGSVSTLTIQRTQQEDSAVYLCASSHRDGVTGELFFGEGSRLTVL.

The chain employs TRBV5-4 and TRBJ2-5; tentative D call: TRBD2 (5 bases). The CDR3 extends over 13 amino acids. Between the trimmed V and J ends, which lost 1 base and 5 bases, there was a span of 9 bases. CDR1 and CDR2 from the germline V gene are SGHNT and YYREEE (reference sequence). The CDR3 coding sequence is TGTGCCAGCAGCTTGAAGGGAGAGGAGACCCAGTACTTC. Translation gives CASSLKGEETQYF.

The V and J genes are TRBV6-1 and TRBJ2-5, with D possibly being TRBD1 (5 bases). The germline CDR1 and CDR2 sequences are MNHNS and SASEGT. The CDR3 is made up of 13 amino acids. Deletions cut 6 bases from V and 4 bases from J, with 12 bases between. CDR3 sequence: CASSADSRETQYF. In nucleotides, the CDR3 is TGTGCCAGCAGCGCCGACAGCAGAGAGACCCAGTACTTC.

The CDR3 DNA reads TGCGCCAGCAGCCAAGGACTAGCGATGTCCTACGAGCAGTACTTC. Translation: CASSQGLAMSYEQYF. The chain is built from TRBV4-1 and TRBJ2-7, with TRBD2 identical over 8 bases. After removal of 1 base from V and 1 base from J, the junction contained 3 bases not matched to a gene. The CDR3 runs to 15 residues. Germline V CDR1 and CDR2: MGHRA, YSYEKL.

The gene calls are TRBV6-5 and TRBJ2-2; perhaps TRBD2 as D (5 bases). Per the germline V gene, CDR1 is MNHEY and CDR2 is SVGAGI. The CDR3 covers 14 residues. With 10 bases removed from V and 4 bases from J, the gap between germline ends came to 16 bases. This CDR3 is CATAAWRSTGELFF. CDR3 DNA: TGTGCCACCGCGGCCTGGAGGTCCACCGGGGAGCTGTTTTTT.

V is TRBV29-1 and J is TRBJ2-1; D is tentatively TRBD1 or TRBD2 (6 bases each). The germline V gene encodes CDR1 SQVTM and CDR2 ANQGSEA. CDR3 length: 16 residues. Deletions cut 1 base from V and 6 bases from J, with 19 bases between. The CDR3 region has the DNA TGCAGCGTTGAAGTCCCGGGGGCATCTCGGATCAATGAGCAGTTCTTC. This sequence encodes CSVEVPGASRINEQFF.

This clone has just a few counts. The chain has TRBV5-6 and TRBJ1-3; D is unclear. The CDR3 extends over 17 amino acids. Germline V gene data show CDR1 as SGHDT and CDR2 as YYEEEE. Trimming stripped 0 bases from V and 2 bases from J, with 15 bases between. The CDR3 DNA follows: TGTGCCAGCAGCTTGGGTTTTTCTGGCTTTACTGGAAACACCATATATTTT. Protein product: CASSLGFSGFTGNTIYF.

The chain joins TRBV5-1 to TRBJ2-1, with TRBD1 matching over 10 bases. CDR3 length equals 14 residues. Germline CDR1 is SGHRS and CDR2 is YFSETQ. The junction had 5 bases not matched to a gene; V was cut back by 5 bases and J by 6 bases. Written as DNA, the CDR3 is TGCGCCAGCAGACGACAGGGGGCGCTCAATGAGCAGTTCTTC. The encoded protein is CASRRQGALNEQFF.

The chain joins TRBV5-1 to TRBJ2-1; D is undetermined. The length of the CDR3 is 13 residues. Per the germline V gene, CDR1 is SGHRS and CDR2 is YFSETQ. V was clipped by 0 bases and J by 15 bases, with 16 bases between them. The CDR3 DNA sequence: TGCGCCAGCAGCTTGGAGGCTACCCACCGGCTGTTCTTC. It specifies CASSLEATHRLFF.

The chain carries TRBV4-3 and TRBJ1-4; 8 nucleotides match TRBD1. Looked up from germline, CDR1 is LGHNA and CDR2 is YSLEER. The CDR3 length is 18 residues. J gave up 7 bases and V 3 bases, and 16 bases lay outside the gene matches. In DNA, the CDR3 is TGCGCCAGCAGCCAGACTCGGCTCTCCGGGACAGGCGGTGAAAAACTGTTTTTT. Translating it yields CASSQTRLSGTGGEKLFF.

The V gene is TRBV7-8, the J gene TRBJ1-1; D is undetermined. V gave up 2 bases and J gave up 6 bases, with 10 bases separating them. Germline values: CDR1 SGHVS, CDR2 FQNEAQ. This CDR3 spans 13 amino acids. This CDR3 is CASSLSLGAEAFF. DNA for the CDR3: TGTGCCAGCAGCTTATCGCTCGGGGCTGAAGCTTTCTTT.

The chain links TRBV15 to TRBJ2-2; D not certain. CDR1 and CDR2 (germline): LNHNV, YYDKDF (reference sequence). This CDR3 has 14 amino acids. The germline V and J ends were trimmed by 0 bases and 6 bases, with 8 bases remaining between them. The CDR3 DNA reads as TGTGCCACCAGCAGAGATCGTCTTTCCGGGGAGCTGTTTTTT. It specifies CATSRDRLSGELFF. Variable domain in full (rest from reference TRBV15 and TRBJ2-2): DAMVIQNPRYQVTQFGKPVTLSCSQTLNHNVMYWYQQKSSQAPKLLFHYYDKDFNNEADTPDNFQSRRPNTSFCFLDIRSPGLGDTAMYLCATSRDRLSGELFFGEGSRLTVL.

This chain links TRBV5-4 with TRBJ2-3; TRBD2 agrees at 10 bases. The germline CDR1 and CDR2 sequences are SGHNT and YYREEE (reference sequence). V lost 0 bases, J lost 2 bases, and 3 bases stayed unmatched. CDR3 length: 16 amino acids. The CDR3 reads CASSLELAGTTDTQYF. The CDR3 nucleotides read TGTGCCAGCAGCTTGGAACTAGCGGGGACCACAGATACGCAGTATTTT.

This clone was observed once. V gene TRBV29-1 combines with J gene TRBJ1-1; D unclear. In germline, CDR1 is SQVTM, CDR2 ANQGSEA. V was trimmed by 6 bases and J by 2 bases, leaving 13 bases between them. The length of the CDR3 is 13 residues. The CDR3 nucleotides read TGCAGCGTCCGTCCGGAGGTAAACACTGAAGCTTTCTTT. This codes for CSVRPEVNTEAFF.

CDR3 coding DNA: TGTGCCAGCTCGCATGGACTAGCGGGGCTCTCCTACGAGCAGTACTTC. It encodes CASSHGLAGLSYEQYF. The chain couples TRBV18 to TRBJ2-7; 12 positions agree with TRBD2. CDR3 length: 16 residues. In germline, CDR1 is KGHSH, CDR2 LQKENI. J lost 0 bases, V lost 6 bases, and 6 bases had no gene match.

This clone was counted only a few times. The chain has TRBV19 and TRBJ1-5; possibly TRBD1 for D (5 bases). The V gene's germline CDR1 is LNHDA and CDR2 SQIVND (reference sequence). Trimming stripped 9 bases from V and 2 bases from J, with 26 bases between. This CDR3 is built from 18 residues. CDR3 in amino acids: CASRVPDFRDQGNQPQHF. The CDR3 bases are TGTGCCAGCAGAGTCCCGGACTTCAGGGATCAGGGCAATCAGCCCCAGCATTTT. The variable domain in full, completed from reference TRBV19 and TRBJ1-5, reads DGGITQSPKYLFRKEGQNVTLSCEQNLNHDAMYWYRQDPGQGLRLIYYSQIVNDFQKGDIAEGYSVSREKKESFPLTVTSAQKNPTAFYLCASRVPDFRDQGNQPQHFGDGTRLSIL.

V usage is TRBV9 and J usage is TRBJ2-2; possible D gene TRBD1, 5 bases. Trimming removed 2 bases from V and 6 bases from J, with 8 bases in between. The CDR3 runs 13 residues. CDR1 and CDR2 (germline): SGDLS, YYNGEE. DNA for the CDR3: TGTGCCAGCAGCGTTGACAGTTCCGGGGAGCTGTTTTTT. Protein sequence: CASSVDSSGELFF.

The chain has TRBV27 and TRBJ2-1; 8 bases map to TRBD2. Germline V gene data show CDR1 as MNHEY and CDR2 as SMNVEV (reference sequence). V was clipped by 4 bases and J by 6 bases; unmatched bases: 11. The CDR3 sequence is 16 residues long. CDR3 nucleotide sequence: TGTGCCAGCAGTTCTATGACTAGCGCGCTTACCAATGAGCAGTTCTTC. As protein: CASSSMTSALTNEQFF.

The DNA of the CDR3 is TGTGCCAGCAGCTACCGGAGGCCCAAAAACATTCAGTACTTC. Protein: CASSYRRPKNIQYF. This sequence joins TRBV5-8 and TRBJ2-4; D is possibly TRBD2 (5 bases). The length of the CDR3 is 14 residues. V gave up 3 bases and J gave up 2 bases, with 9 bases separating them. CDR1 and CDR2 from the germline V gene are SGHTS and YDEGEE.

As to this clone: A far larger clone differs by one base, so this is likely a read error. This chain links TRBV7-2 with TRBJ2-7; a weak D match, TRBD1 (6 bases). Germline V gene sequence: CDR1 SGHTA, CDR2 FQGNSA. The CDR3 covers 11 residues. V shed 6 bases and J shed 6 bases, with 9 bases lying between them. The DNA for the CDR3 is TGTACCAGCAGGGGACAAGTCGAGCAGTACTTC. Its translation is CTSRGQVEQYF.

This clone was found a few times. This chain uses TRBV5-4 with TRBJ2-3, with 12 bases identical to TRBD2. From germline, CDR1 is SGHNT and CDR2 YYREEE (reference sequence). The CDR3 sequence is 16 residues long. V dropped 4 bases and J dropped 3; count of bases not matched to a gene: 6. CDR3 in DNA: TGTGCCAGCAGCGAGCCAGGACTAGCGGGAACAGATACGCAGTATTTT. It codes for CASSEPGLAGTDTQYF.

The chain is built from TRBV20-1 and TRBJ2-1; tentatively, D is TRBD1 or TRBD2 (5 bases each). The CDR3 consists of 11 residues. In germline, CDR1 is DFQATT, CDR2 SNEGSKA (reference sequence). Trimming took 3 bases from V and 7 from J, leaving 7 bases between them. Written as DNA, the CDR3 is TGCAGTGCTAGGTGGGGGAATGAGCAGTTCTTC. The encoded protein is CSARWGNEQFF.

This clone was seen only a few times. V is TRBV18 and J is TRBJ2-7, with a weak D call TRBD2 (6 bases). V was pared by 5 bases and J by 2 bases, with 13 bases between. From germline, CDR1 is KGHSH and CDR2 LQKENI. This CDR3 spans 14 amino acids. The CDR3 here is CASSTGLLTYEQYF. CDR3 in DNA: TGTGCCAGCTCAACGGGACTTCTAACCTACGAGCAGTACTTC.

The CDR3 nucleotides read TGTGCCAGCAGCCCTGGTGGGGGATTAGGCGAAAAACTGTTTTTT. Encoded protein: CASSPGGGLGEKLFF. The chain is built from TRBV5-8 and TRBJ1-4, with a possible D match to TRBD1 (5 bases). The CDR3 is 15 residues long. V was cut by 4 bases and J by 8 bases, with 18 bases left in between. Germline CDR1 and CDR2: SGHTS and YDEGEE. The whole variable domain, remainder taken from reference TRBV5-8 and TRBJ1-4, is EAGVTQSPTHLIKTRGQQATLRCSPISGHTSVYWYQQALGLGLQFLLWYDEGEERNRGNFPPRFSGRQFPNYSSELNVNALELEDSALYLCASSPGGGLGEKLFFGSGTQLSVL.

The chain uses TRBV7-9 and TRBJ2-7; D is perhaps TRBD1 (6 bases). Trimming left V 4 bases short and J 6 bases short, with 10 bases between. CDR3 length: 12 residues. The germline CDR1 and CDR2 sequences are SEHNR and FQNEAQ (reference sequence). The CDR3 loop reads CASSSPTGEQYF. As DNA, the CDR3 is TGTGCCAGCAGCTCGCCGACAGGCGAGCAGTACTTC.

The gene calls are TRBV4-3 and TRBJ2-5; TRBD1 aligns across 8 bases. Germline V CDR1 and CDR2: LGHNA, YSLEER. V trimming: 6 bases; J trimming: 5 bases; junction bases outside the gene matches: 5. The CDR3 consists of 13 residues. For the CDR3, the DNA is TGCGCCAGCAGTCCGACAGGGGTCGAGACCCAGTACTTC. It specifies CASSPTGVETQYF.